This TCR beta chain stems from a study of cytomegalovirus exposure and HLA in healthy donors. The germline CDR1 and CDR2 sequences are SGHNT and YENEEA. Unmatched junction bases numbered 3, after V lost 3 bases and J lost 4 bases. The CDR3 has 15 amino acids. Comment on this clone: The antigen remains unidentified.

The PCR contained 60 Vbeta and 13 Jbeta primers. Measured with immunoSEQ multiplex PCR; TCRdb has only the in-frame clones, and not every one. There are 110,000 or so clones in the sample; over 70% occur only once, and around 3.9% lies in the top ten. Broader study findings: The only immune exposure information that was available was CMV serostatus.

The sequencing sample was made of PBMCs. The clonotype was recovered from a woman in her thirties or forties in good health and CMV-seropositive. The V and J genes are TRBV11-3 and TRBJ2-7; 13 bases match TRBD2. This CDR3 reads CASSFGTSGMYEQYF. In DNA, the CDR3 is TGTGCCAGCAGCTTCGGGACTAGCGGGATGTACGAGCAGTACTTC.